The sequence of this T cell receptor (beta chain) was determined in a study of cytomegalovirus exposure and HLA in healthy donors. Overall study results and limits: 150 or so TCR beta chains were listed as cytomegalovirus-associated.

This PCR relied on a set of 60 Vbeta primers and 13 Jbeta primers. Assay: immunoSEQ multiplex PCR; the TCRdb copy retains only in-frame clones and omits some. The sample holds under 200,000 clones, around 79% seen once. In the case of this clone: What it recognizes is unknown.

The CDR3 extends over 13 amino acids. In germline, CDR1 is SEHNR, CDR2 FQNEAQ (reference sequence). Trimming removed 2 bases from V and 7 bases from J; junction bases left unmatched: 3. This clonotype was obtained from a woman between 40 and 50 years old in good health and CMV-seronegative. Sequencing was performed on PBMCs. This chain links TRBV7-9 with TRBJ2-3; TRBD2 matches 7 bases. The CDR3 DNA sequence: TGTGCCAGCAGCTTAAGGCGGGAGCATACGCAGTATTTT. It codes for CASSLRREHTQYF. The variable domain in full, with the rest retrieved from reference TRBV7-9 and TRBJ2-3, is DTGVSQNPRHKITKRGQNVTFRCDPISEHNRLYWYRQTLGQGPEFLTYFQNEAQLEKSRLLSDRFSAERPKGSFSTLEIQRTEQGDSAMYLCASSLRREHTQYFGPGTRLTVL.